A selection of T cell receptor beta chains follows, all from one sample in a study of lung T cells in sarcoidosis with Löfgren's syndrome. A single record per CDR3 protein comes from TCRdb applying MiXCR to the reads. The sample has some 65,000 distinct CDR3 sequences; around 20% are singletons. The specimen sequenced was CD4+ T cells from PBMCs. These receptors all come from a human donor with sarcoidosis (Löfgren's syndrome or another form), or a control subject (not recorded which). CDR3s include the opening cysteine and the closing phenylalanine or tryptophan. The D gene is left open where the match is weak. Expanded clones get a size class; other rows say once, few or many, or leave the size out.

d_gene: TRBD1; abundance: NA; v_gene: TRBV5-4; j_gene: TRBJ1-2; CDR3aa: CASSLWGKTGGYGYTF; CDR3nt: TGTGCCAGCAGCTTGTGGGGAAAGACAGGGGGCTATGGCTACACCTTC
d_gene: NA; abundance: medium-sized; v_gene: TRBV15; j_gene: TRBJ1-1; CDR3aa: CATSRDWGGEAFF; CDR3nt: TGTGCCACCAGCAGAGATTGGGGTGGTGAAGCTTTCTTT
d_gene: TRBD2; abundance: NA; v_gene: TRBV19; j_gene: TRBJ2-2; CDR3aa: CASSWGLAGYTGELFF; CDR3nt: TGTGCCAGTAGTTGGGGACTAGCGGGGTACACCGGGGAGCTGTTTTTT
d_gene: NA; abundance: many; v_gene: TRBV7-2; j_gene: TRBJ2-5; CDR3aa: CASSLAASGRTQYF; CDR3nt: TGTGCCAGCAGCTTAGCGGCCTCCGGGAGGACCCAGTACTTC
d_gene: NA; abundance: NA; v_gene: TRBV12-3/TRBV12-4; j_gene: TRBJ2-3; CDR3aa: CASSYSGSTDTQYF; CDR3nt: TGTGCCAGCAGTTACTCCGGGAGCACAGATACGCAGTATTTT
d_gene: NA; abundance: few; v_gene: TRBV6-1; j_gene: TRBJ2-7; CDR3aa: CASSEARLSRARTYEQYF; CDR3nt: TGTGCCAGCAGTGAAGCGCGTCTCTCCAGGGCAAGGACCTACGAGCAGTACTTC
d_gene: TRBD1; abundance: NA; v_gene: TRBV11-1; j_gene: TRBJ1-1; CDR3aa: CASSYSQGAWTEAFF; CDR3nt: TGTGCCAGCAGCTACTCCCAGGGGGCTTGGACTGAAGCTTTCTTT
d_gene: NA; abundance: NA; v_gene: TRBV29-1; j_gene: TRBJ2-3; CDR3aa: CSAIRMATDTQYF; CDR3nt: TGCAGCGCTATAAGGATGGCTACAGATACGCAGTATTTT
d_gene: NA; abundance: NA; v_gene: TRBV29-1; j_gene: TRBJ2-2; CDR3aa: CSVVSTGELFF; CDR3nt: TGCAGCGTTGTGAGCACCGGGGAGCTGTTTTTT
d_gene: NA; abundance: many; v_gene: TRBV20-1; j_gene: TRBJ2-7; CDR3aa: CSARDLWDEQYF; CDR3nt: TGCAGTGCTAGAGATCTGTGGGACGAGCAGTACTTC
d_gene: NA; abundance: many; v_gene: TRBV6-1; j_gene: TRBJ1-5; CDR3aa: CATLRAGNQPQHF; CDR3nt: TGTGCCACCCTCAGGGCAGGCAATCAGCCCCAGCATTTT
d_gene: NA; abundance: many; v_gene: TRBV27; j_gene: TRBJ2-7; CDR3aa: CASSPGRLHYEQYF; CDR3nt: TGTGCCAGCAGTCCCGGCAGACTCCACTACGAGCAGTACTTC
d_gene: TRBD2; abundance: NA; v_gene: TRBV28; j_gene: TRBJ2-3; CDR3aa: CASSSFSPELAGEPTDTQYF; CDR3nt: TGTGCCAGCAGTTCCTTTTCTCCGGAACTAGCGGGGGAACCAACAGATACGCAGTATTTT
d_gene: NA; abundance: NA; v_gene: TRBV19; j_gene: TRBJ2-7; CDR3aa: CASSIQNSYEQYF; CDR3nt: TGTGCCAGTAGTATACAAAACAGCTACGAGCAGTACTTC
d_gene: TRBD1; abundance: many; v_gene: TRBV20-1; j_gene: TRBJ2-1; CDR3aa: CSAGRTGKGEYNEQFF; CDR3nt: TGCAGTGCTGGAAGGACAGGGAAGGGGGAATACAATGAGCAGTTCTTC
d_gene: NA; abundance: many; v_gene: TRBV6-1; j_gene: TRBJ1-2; CDR3aa: CASSHSDGQPYGYTF; CDR3nt: TGTGCCAGCAGCCACTCGGATGGACAGCCCTATGGCTACACCTTC
d_gene: NA; abundance: many; v_gene: TRBV4-2; j_gene: TRBJ2-3; CDR3aa: CASSRDPQDTQYF; CDR3nt: TGTGCCAGCAGCCGAGACCCTCAGGATACGCAGTATTTT
d_gene: TRBD1; abundance: many; v_gene: TRBV28; j_gene: TRBJ1-2; CDR3aa: CASSLPLGTGYGYTF; CDR3nt: TGTGCCAGCAGCCTCCCCCTGGGGACAGGGTATGGCTACACCTTC
d_gene: TRBD2; abundance: many; v_gene: TRBV6-1; j_gene: TRBJ2-1; CDR3aa: CASSSLAGGYNEQFF; CDR3nt: TGTGCCAGCAGTTCGTTAGCGGGGGGGTACAATGAGCAGTTCTTC
d_gene: TRBD2; abundance: few; v_gene: TRBV20-1; j_gene: TRBJ2-3; CDR3aa: CSARALSGGESGRDTQYF; CDR3nt: TGCAGTGCTAGGGCTCTTAGCGGGGGGGAATCGGGCCGGGATACGCAGTATTTT
d_gene: NA; abundance: NA; v_gene: TRBV5-6; j_gene: TRBJ1-1; CDR3aa: CASSPVGSNTEAFF; CDR3nt: TGTGCCAGCAGCCCGGTTGGGTCGAACACTGAAGCTTTCTTT
d_gene: NA; abundance: many; v_gene: TRBV7-9; j_gene: TRBJ1-1; CDR3aa: CASSLGNSNTEAFF; CDR3nt: TGTGCCAGCAGCTTAGGAAACTCGAACACTGAAGCTTTCTTT
d_gene: TRBD2; abundance: many; v_gene: TRBV18; j_gene: TRBJ2-1; CDR3aa: CASSPRTSLGAQEQFF; CDR3nt: TGTGCCAGCTCACCAAGGACTAGTCTTGGTGCACAGGAGCAGTTCTTC
d_gene: NA; abundance: many; v_gene: TRBV28; j_gene: TRBJ2-1; CDR3aa: CASSLFEPPEQFF; CDR3nt: TGTGCCAGCAGTTTATTTGAGCCACCTGAGCAGTTCTTC
d_gene: NA; abundance: many; v_gene: TRBV28; j_gene: TRBJ1-4; CDR3aa: CASSTGGTTNEKLFF; CDR3nt: TGTGCCAGCAGTACCGGAGGGACAACTAATGAAAAACTGTTTTTT
d_gene: NA; abundance: many; v_gene: TRBV6-1; j_gene: TRBJ2-7; CDR3aa: CASSSTRRYDGEQYF; CDR3nt: TGTGCCAGCAGCTCAACTCGGCGTTACGATGGGGAGCAGTACTTC
d_gene: NA; abundance: few; v_gene: TRBV28; j_gene: TRBJ2-5; CDR3aa: CASTLGGTVQETQYF; CDR3nt: TGTGCCAGCACTCTGGGAGGGACAGTTCAAGAGACCCAGTACTTC
d_gene: TRBD2; abundance: NA; v_gene: TRBV12-3/TRBV12-4; j_gene: TRBJ2-2; CDR3aa: CASSTNLGQPTSGNTGELFF; CDR3nt: TGTGCCAGCAGTACCAATTTGGGACAGCCGACTAGCGGAAACACCGGGGAGCTGTTTTTT
d_gene: NA; abundance: many; v_gene: TRBV27; j_gene: TRBJ2-2; CDR3aa: CASSSRLGNTGELFF; CDR3nt: TGTGCCAGCAGTTCCAGACTAGGTAACACCGGGGAGCTGTTTTTT
d_gene: NA; abundance: many; v_gene: TRBV25-1; j_gene: TRBJ1-2; CDR3aa: CASSTGKGGYTF; CDR3nt: TGTGCCAGCTCAACAGGGAAGGGTGGCTACACCTTC
d_gene: NA; abundance: many; v_gene: TRBV28; j_gene: TRBJ2-5; CDR3aa: CASERAHKGTQYF; CDR3nt: TGTGCCAGCGAGAGGGCACACAAAGGGACCCAGTACTTC
d_gene: NA; abundance: NA; v_gene: TRBV12-3/TRBV12-4; j_gene: TRBJ1-1; CDR3aa: CASSSRMNTEAFF; CDR3nt: TGTGCCAGCAGCTCTCGGATGAACACTGAAGCTTTCTTT
d_gene: TRBD1; abundance: few; v_gene: TRBV18; j_gene: TRBJ1-6; CDR3aa: CASSPQGAGNNSPLHF; CDR3nt: TGTGCCAGCTCACCCCAGGGGGCCGGTAATAATTCACCCCTCCACTTT
d_gene: NA; abundance: many; v_gene: TRBV6-1; j_gene: TRBJ2-2; CDR3aa: CASSRRTGELFF; CDR3nt: TGTGCCAGCAGTCGACGGACCGGGGAGCTGTTTTTT
d_gene: TRBD1; abundance: many; v_gene: TRBV4-1; j_gene: TRBJ1-2; CDR3aa: CASSQDDRVGGYTF; CDR3nt: TGCGCCAGCAGCCAAGACGACAGGGTCGGAGGCTACACCTTC
d_gene: TRBD2; abundance: NA; v_gene: TRBV3-1; j_gene: TRBJ2-7; CDR3aa: CASRGGGRSYYEQYF; CDR3nt: TGTGCCAGCAGGGGGGGAGGGCGGAGTTACTACGAGCAGTACTTC
d_gene: NA; abundance: medium-sized; v_gene: TRBV20-1; j_gene: TRBJ1-1; CDR3aa: CSARPSLNTEAFF; CDR3nt: TGCAGTGCTAGACCGAGTTTGAACACTGAAGCTTTCTTT
d_gene: NA; abundance: many; v_gene: TRBV28; j_gene: TRBJ1-2; CDR3aa: CASSLSFVGGSYTF; CDR3nt: TGTGCCAGCAGTTTGAGCTTCGTCGGGGGTTCCTACACCTTC
d_gene: NA; abundance: many; v_gene: TRBV28; j_gene: TRBJ2-6; CDR3aa: CASAHELSSGANVLTF; CDR3nt: TGTGCCAGCGCACATGAGTTAAGCTCTGGGGCCAACGTCCTGACTTTC
d_gene: NA; abundance: few; v_gene: TRBV3-1; j_gene: TRBJ1-1; CDR3aa: CASSLGRRTEAFF; CDR3nt: TGTGCCAGCAGCCTAGGAAGGAGGACTGAAGCTTTCTTT
d_gene: NA; abundance: once; v_gene: TRBV28; j_gene: TRBJ2-5; CDR3aa: CASRKHQGTQYF; CDR3nt: TGTGCCAGCAGGAAGCACCAAGGGACCCAGTACTTC
d_gene: NA; abundance: many; v_gene: TRBV4-2; j_gene: TRBJ2-3; CDR3aa: CASSQLRSTDTQYF; CDR3nt: TGTGCCAGCAGCCAATTGCGCAGCACAGATACGCAGTATTTT
d_gene: NA; abundance: many; v_gene: TRBV7-2; j_gene: TRBJ1-3; CDR3aa: CASSKDRGDSGNTIYF; CDR3nt: TGTGCCAGCAGCAAAGACCGGGGCGACTCTGGAAACACCATATATTTT
d_gene: NA; abundance: NA; v_gene: TRBV2; j_gene: TRBJ2-5; CDR3aa: CANRRKYQETQYF; CDR3nt: TGTGCCAACCGACGGAAGTACCAAGAGACCCAGTACTTC
d_gene: NA; abundance: NA; v_gene: TRBV7-9; j_gene: TRBJ2-3; CDR3aa: CASQRGVDTQYF; CDR3nt: TGTGCCAGCCAAAGGGGGGTGGATACGCAGTATTTT
d_gene: NA; abundance: many; v_gene: TRBV28; j_gene: TRBJ1-1; CDR3aa: CASSFRGNEAFF; CDR3nt: TGTGCCAGCAGTTTTCGGGGGAATGAAGCTTTCTTT
d_gene: NA; abundance: NA; v_gene: TRBV6-2/TRBV6-3; j_gene: TRBJ2-3; CDR3aa: CASSYLRSRGVGADTQYF; CDR3nt: TGTGCCAGCAGTTACCTGAGATCGAGGGGGGTTGGAGCAGATACGCAGTATTTT
d_gene: NA; abundance: NA; v_gene: TRBV11-3; j_gene: TRBJ2-1; CDR3aa: CASSLGSGGTYNEQFF; CDR3nt: TGTGCCAGCAGCTTAGGATCAGGGGGGACCTACAATGAGCAGTTCTTC